The present TCR beta chain was sequenced within a study of low-dose radiotherapy and immunotherapy resistance in tumors. CDR3 length: 16 residues. The trim removed 0 bases at V and 2 bases at J, leaving 5 bases unmatched. The germline V gene has CDR1 DFQATT and CDR2 SNEGSKA (reference sequence). Ten or more counts support this clonotype. TRAV- and TRBV-specific primers, spanning alpha and beta chains, primed first-strand cDNA. TCRs were put through approximately 20 PCR cycles of amplification with Phusion. A constant-region primer and the V-primer adapter served as the primer pair. In TCRdb, the reads were re-called with MiXCR into one record per CDR3 protein. This sample yields 60,000 to 90,000 distinct CDR3 sequences, of which around 30% are seen a single time; approximately 12% belongs to the top ten. Time point meaning: before trial treatment.

The chain has TRBV20-1 and TRBJ1-3; 9 positions match TRBD1. This specimen consisted of PBMCs, obtained before treatment. The clonotype was recovered from a female donor with ovarian cancer. The CDR3 region has the DNA TGCAGTGCTAGAGATTCGAGGACAGGGGCTGGAAACACCATATATTTT. Amino acids: CSARDSRTGAGNTIYF.